This T cell receptor beta chain was identified during a study of spatial heterogeneity in lung cancer. This CDR3 is built from 15 residues. Germline V gene lookup returns CDR1 MDHEN and CDR2 SYDVKM. J gave up 5 bases and V 2 bases, and 4 bases lay outside the gene matches. Time point: blood at routine non-recurrence follow-up after resection. Sequencing was performed on whole RNA extracted from tumor and nontumor lung tissue, or from frozen PBMC, and the material was left unsorted. TCRdb itself ran the 5' RACE reads through MiXCR, one entry per CDR3 protein. The table has approximately 12,000 distinct CDR3 sequences, roughly a tenth seen once. In its sample, this clonotype was seen many times.

The material sequenced was PBMCs, taken at follow-up. This receptor was taken from a female donor with early-stage non-small cell lung cancer. The rearrangement joins TRBV28 to TRBJ2-7; 12 bases line up with TRBD2. CDR3 region: CASSLLLAGGHEQYF. CDR3 nucleotide sequence: TGTGCCAGCAGTTTACTCCTAGCGGGAGGGCACGAGCAGTACTTC.